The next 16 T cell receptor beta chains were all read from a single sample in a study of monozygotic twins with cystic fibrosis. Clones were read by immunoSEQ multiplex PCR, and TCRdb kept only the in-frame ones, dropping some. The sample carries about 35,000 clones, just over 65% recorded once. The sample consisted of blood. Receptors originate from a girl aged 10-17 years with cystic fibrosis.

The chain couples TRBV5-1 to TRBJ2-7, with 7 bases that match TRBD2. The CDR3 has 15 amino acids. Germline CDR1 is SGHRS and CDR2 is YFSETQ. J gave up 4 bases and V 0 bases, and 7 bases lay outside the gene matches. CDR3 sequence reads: CASSLVLAGKYEQYF. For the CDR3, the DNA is TGCGCCAGCAGCTTGGTTTTAGCGGGCAAATACGAGCAGTACTTC.

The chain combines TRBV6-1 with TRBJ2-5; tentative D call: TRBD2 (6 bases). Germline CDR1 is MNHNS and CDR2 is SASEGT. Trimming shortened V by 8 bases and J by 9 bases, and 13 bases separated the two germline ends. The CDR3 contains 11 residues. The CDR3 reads CASAVTGAQYF. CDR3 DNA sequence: TGTGCCAGCGCGGTAACGGGGGCCCAGTACTTC.

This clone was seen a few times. The CDR3: CASSGVKYNEQFF. The CDR3 DNA follows: TGTGCCAGCAGCGGAGTTAAATACAATGAGCAGTTCTTC. This chain joins TRBV14 and TRBJ2-1; D unresolved. Germline V gene lookup returns CDR1 SGHDN and CDR2 FVKESK. This CDR3 contains 13 residues. V was clipped by 5 bases and J by 4 bases, with 9 bases between them.

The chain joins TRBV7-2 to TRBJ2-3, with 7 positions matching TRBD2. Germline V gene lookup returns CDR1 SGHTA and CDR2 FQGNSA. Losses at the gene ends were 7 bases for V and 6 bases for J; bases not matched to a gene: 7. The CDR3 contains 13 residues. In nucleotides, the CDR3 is TGTGCCAGCACCCTAGGGAGGGCGGATACGCAGTATTTT. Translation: CASTLGRADTQYF.

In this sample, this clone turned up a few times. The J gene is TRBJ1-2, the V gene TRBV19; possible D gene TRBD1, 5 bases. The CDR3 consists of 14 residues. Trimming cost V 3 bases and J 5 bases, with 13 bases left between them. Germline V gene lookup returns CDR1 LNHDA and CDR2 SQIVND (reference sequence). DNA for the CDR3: TGTGCCAGTAGTATCCCAGGAGGGGTTTATGGCTACACCTTC. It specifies CASSIPGGVYGYTF.

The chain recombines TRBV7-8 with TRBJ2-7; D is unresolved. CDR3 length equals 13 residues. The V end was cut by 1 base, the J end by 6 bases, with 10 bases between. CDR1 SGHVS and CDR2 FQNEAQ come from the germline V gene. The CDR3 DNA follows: TGTGCCAGCAGCTTAGATAGGGTGGGCGAGCAGTACTTC. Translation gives CASSLDRVGEQYF.

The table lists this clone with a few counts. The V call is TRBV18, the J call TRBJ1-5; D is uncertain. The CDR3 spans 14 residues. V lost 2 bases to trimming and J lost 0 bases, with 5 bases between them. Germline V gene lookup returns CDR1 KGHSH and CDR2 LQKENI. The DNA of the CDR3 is TGTGCCAGCTCACCAGGTTATAGCAATCAGCCCCAGCATTTT. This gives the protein CASSPGYSNQPQHF.

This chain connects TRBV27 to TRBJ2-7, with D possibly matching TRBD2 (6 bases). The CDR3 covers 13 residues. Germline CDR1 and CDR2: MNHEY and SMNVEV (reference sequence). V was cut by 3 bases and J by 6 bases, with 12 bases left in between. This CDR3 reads CASSFAGRVEQYF. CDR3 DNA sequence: TGTGCCAGCAGTTTTGCGGGAAGGGTCGAGCAGTACTTC.

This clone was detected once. CDR3 loop: CASSYSGTSRQETQYF. DNA of the CDR3: TGTGCCAGCAGTTACTCGGGGACTAGTAGGCAAGAGACCCAGTACTTC. The gene calls are TRBV6-5 and TRBJ2-5; 8 bases align to TRBD2. The CDR3 loop spans 16 amino acids. With 0 bases clipped from V and 2 bases from J, the junction kept 5 bases outside the gene matches. CDR1 is MNHEY and CDR2 is SVGAGI in the germline V gene.

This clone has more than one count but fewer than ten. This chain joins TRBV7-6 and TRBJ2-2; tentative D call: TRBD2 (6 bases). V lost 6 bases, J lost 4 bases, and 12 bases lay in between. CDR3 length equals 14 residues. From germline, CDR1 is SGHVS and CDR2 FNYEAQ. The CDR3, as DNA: TGTGCCAGCAGGAGGAGGGAGAGCACCGGGGAGCTGTTTTTT. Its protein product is CASRRRESTGELFF. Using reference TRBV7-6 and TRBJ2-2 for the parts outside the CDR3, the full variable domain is GAGVSQSPRYKVTKRGQDVALRCDPISGHVSLYWYRQALGQGPEFLTYFNYEAQQDKSGLPNDRFSAERPEGSISTLTIQRTEQRDSAMYRCASRRRESTGELFFGEGSRLTVL.

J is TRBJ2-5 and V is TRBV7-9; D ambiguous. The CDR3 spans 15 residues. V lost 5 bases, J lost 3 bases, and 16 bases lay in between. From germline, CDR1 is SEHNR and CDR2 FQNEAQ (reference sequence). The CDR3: CASSILYTVEETQYF. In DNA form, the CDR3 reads TGTGCCAGCAGCATTCTATACACGGTCGAAGAGACCCAGTACTTC.

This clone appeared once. As DNA, the CDR3 is TGCGCCAGCAGCTTGGCCGGGAGCGGGAGGGCCGGAGTAGCAGATACGCAGTATTTT. Encoded protein: CASSLAGSGRAGVADTQYF. The V call is TRBV5-1, the J call TRBJ2-3; TRBD2 agrees at 10 bases. The CDR3 consists of 19 residues. The germline V gene encodes CDR1 SGHRS and CDR2 YFSETQ. The ends lost 0 bases at V and 4 bases at J; junction bases unmatched: 14. Combining the CDR3 with reference TRBV5-1 and TRBJ2-3 gives the whole variable domain KAGVTQTPRYLIKTRGQQVTLSCSPISGHRSVSWYQQTPGQGLQFLFEYFSETQRNKGNFPGRFSGRQFSNSRSEMNVSTLELGDSALYLCASSLAGSGRAGVADTQYFGPGTRLTVL.

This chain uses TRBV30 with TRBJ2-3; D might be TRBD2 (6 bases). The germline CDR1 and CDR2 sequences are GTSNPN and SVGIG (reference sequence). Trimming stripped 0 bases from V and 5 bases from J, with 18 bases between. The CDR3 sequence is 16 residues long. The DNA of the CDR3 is TGTGCCTGGAGTGTAGGCCGGAGCGGGCGGGTAGATACGCAGTATTTT. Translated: CAWSVGRSGRVDTQYF.

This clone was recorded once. In DNA, the CDR3 is TGTGCCAGCAGTTACTCGTCGGCAGGCAATCAGCCCCAGCATTTT. The encoded protein is CASSYSSAGNQPQHF. The chain joins TRBV6-5 to TRBJ1-5; D call uncertain. The germline V gene has CDR1 MNHEY and CDR2 SVGAGI. The CDR3 contains 15 residues. V was trimmed by 0 bases and J by 2 bases, leaving 8 bases between them.

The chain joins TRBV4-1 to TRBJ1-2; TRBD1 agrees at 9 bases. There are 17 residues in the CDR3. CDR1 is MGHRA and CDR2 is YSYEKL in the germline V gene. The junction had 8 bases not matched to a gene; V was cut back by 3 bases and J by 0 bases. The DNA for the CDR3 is TGCGCCAGCAGCCAGGGACAGGGTATACTAGCTAACTATGGCTACACCTTC. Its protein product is CASSQGQGILANYGYTF.

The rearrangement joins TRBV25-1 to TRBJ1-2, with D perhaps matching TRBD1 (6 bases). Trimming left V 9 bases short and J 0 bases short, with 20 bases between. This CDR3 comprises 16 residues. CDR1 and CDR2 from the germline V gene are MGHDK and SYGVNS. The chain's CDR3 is CASVDRFLLANYGYTF. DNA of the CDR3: TGTGCCAGTGTTGACAGGTTTCTATTAGCTAACTATGGCTACACCTTC.